This TCR beta chain was retrieved from a study of cytomegalovirus exposure and HLA in healthy donors. Study-level points and caveats: A further, later analysis showed that HLA-associated TCR beta chains (compared with equally common others) were more clonally expanded.

Remarks on this clone: Its specificity is unknown.

A multiplex PCR was run with 60 Vbeta primers and 13 Jbeta primers. The data were produced by immunoSEQ multiplex PCR, yet TCRdb's version contains in-frame clones alone and is incomplete. The table lists over 200,000 clones, over 60% of them singletons. CDR1 is SEHNR and CDR2 is FQNEAQ in the germline V gene (reference sequence). The CDR3 extends over 14 amino acids. The V end was cut by 1 base, the J end by 5 bases, with 9 bases between. The chain uses TRBV7-9 and TRBJ1-5; D may be TRBD1 (6 bases). Material: PBMCs. This TCR derives from a male donor in good health and CMV-seronegative. The CDR3 DNA is TGTGCCAGCAGCTTAGGGGCAGGGGATCAGCCCCAGCATTTT. Translation gives CASSLGAGDQPQHF.